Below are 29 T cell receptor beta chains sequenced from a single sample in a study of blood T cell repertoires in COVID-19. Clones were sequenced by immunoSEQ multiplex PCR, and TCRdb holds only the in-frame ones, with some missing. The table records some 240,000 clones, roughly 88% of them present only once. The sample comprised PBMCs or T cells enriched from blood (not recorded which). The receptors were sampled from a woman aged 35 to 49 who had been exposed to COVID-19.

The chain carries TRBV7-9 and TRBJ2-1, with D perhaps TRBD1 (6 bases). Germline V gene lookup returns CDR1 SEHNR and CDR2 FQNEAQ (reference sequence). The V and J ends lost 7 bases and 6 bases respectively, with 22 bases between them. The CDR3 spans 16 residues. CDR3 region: CASTRGMTDSLNEQFF. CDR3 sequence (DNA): TGTGCCAGCACCCGGGGAATGACGGACAGCCTCAATGAGCAGTTCTTC.

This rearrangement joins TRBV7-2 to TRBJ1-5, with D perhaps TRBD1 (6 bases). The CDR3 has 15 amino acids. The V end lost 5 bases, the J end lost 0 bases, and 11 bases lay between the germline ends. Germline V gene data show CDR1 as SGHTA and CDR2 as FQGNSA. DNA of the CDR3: TGTGCCAGCAGCAGGGACACTCTTAGCAATCAGCCCCAGCATTTT. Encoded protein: CASSRDTLSNQPQHF.

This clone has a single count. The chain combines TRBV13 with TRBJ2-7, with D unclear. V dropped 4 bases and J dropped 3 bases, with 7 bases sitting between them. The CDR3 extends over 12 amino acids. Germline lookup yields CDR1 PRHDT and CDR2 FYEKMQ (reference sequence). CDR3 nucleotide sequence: TGTGCCAGCAGCTCAGGATACTACGAGCAGTACTTC. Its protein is CASSSGYYEQYF.

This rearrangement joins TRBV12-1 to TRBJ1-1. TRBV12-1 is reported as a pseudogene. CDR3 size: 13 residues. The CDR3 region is CASLFVENTEAFF. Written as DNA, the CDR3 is TGTGCCAGCCTTTTTGTAGAAAACACTGAAGCTTTCTTT.

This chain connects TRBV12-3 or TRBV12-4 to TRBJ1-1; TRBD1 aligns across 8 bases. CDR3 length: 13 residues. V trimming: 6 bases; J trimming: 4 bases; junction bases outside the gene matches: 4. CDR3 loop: CASRTGDGTEAFF. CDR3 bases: TGTGCCAGCAGGACAGGGGACGGCACTGAAGCTTTCTTT.

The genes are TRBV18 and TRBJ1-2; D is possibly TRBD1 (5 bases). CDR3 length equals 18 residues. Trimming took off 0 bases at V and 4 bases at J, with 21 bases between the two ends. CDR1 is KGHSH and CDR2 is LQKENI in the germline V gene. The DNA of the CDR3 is TGTGCCAGCTCACCACCGGATCGAAAGGGGCAGAGGCTCTATGGCTACACCTTC. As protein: CASSPPDRKGQRLYGYTF.

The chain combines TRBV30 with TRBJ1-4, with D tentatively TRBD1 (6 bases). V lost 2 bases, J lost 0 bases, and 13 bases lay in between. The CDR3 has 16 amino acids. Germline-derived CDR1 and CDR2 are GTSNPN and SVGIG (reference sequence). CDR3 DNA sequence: TGTGCCTGGAGTCGGGGGGCTCTTACAACTAATGAAAAACTGTTTTTT. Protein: CAWSRGALTTNEKLFF.

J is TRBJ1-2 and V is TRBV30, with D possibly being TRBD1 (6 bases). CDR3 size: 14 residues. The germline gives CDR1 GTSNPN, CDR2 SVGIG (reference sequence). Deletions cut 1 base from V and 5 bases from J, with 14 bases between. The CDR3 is CAWSGLNREYGYTF. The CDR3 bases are TGTGCCTGGAGTGGCCTTAACAGGGAGTATGGCTACACCTTC.

The CDR3 here is CASSLQGGINEKLFF. CDR3 in DNA: TGTGCCAGCAGCCTACAGGGGGGGATTAATGAAAAACTGTTTTTT. The V gene is TRBV7-9, the J gene TRBJ1-4; 8 nucleotides agree with TRBD1. The CDR3 spans 15 residues. The V segment lost 5 bases and the J segment 4 bases; nucleotides outside the gene matches: 6. Looked up from germline, CDR1 is SEHNR and CDR2 is FQNEAQ (reference sequence).

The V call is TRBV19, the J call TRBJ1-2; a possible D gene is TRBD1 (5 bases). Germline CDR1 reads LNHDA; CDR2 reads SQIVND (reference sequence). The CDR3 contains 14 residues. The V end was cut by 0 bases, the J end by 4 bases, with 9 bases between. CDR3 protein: CASSIDDSSYGYTF. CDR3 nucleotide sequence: TGTGCCAGTAGTATAGACGACAGCTCCTATGGCTACACCTTC.

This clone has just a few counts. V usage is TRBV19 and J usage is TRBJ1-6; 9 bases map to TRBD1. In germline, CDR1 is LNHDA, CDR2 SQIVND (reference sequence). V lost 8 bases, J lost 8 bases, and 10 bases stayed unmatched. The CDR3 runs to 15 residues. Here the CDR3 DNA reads TGTGCCAGTGGCCACAGGGGGCGCAGGGATTCACCCCTCCACTTT. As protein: CASGHRGRRDSPLHF.

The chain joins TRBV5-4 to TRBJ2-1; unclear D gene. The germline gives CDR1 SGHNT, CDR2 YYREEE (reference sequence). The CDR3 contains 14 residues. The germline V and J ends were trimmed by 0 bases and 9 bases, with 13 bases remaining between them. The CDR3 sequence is CASSLVVAPSEQFF. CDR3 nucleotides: TGTGCCAGCAGCTTGGTGGTAGCCCCCAGTGAGCAGTTCTTC.

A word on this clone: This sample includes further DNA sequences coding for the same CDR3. The CDR3 loop is CASSLALGSDTQYF. Here the CDR3 DNA reads TGTGCCAGCAGCTTAGCGCTCGGTTCAGATACGCAGTATTTT. The rearrangement links TRBV7-8 to TRBJ2-3, with D hard to call. Germline CDR1 SGHVS, CDR2 FQNEAQ. This CDR3 spans 14 amino acids. The V end was cut by 0 bases, the J end by 4 bases, with 8 bases between.

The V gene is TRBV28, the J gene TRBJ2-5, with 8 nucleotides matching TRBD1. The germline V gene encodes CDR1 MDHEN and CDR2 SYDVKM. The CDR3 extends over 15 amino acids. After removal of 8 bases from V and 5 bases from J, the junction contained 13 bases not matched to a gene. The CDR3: CASGRRTGMGETQYF. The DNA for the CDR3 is TGTGCCAGCGGTCGTCGGACAGGGATGGGGGAGACCCAGTACTTC.

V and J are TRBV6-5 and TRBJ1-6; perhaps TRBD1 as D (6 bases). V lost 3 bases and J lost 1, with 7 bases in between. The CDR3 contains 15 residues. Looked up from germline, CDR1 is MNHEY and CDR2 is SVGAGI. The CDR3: CASSYQGSYNSPLHF. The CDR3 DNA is TGTGCCAGCAGTTATCAGGGGTCCTATAATTCACCCCTCCACTTT.

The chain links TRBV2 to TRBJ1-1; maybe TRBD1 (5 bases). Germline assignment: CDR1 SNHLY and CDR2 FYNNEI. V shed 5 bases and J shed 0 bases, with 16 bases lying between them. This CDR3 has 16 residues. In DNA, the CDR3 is TGTGCCAGCAGTCCCGTTGGGGCGAGCTTGAACACTGAAGCTTTCTTT. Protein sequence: CASSPVGASLNTEAFF.

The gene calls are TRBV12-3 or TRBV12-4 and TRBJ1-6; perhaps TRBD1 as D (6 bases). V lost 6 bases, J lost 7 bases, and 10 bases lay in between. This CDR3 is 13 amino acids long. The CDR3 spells CASRETGNSPLHF. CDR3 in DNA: TGTGCCAGCAGGGAGACAGGCAATTCACCCCTCCACTTT.

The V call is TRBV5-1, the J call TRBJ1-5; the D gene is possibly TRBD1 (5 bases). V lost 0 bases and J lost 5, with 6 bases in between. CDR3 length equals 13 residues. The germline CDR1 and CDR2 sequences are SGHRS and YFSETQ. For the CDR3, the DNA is TGCGCCAGCAGCTTGGCCAGGGATCAGCCCCAGCATTTT. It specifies CASSLARDQPQHF. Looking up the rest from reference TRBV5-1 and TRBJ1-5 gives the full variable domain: KAGVTQTPRYLIKTRGQQVTLSCSPISGHRSVSWYQQTPGQGLQFLFEYFSETQRNKGNFPGRFSGRQFSNSRSEMNVSTLELGDSALYLCASSLARDQPQHFGDGTRLSIL.

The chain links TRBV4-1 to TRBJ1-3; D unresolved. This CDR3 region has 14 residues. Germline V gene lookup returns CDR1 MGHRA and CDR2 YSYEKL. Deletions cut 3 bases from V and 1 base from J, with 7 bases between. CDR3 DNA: TGCGCCAGCAGCCATCCGGGTTCTGGAAACACCATATATTTT. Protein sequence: CASSHPGSGNTIYF.

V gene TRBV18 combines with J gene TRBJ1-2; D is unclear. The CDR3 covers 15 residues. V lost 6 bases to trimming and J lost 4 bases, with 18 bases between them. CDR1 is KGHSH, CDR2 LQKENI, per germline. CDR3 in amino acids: CASSPDIYAIYGYTF. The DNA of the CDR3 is TGTGCCAGCTCGCCCGACATCTACGCCATCTATGGCTACACCTTC.

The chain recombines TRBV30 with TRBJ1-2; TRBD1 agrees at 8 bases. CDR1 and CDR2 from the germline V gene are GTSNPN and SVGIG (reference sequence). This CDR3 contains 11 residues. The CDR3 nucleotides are TGTGGTGGGGACAGGACATATGGCTACACCTTC. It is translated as CGGDRTYGYTF. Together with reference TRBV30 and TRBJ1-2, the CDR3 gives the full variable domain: SQTIHQWPATLVQPVGSPLSLECTVEGTSNPNLYWYRQAAGRGLQLLFYSVGIGQISSEVPQNLSASRPQDRQFILSSKKLLLSDSGFYLCGGDRTYGYTFGSGTRLTVV.

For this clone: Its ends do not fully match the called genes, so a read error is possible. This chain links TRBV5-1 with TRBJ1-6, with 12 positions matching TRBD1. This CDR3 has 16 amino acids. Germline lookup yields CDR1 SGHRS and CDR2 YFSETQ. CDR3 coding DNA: TGTGCCAGCAGGCCGATGGGACAGGGGGCGTCGTCACCCCTCCACTTT. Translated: CASRPMGQGASSPLHF.

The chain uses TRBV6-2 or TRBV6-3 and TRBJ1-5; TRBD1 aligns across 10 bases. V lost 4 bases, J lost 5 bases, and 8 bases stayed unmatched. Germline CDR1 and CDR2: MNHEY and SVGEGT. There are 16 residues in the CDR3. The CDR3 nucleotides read TGTGCCAGCAGTTGGAGGGACAGGGGAGGGCATCAGCCCCAGCATTTT. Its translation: CASSWRDRGGHQPQHF.

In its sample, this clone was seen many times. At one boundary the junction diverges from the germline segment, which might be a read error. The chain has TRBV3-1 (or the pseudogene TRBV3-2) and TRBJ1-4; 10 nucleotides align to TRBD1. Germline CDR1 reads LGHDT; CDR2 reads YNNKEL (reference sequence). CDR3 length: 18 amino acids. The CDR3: CASSKELLRQGAREKLFF. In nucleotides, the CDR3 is TGTGCCAGCAGCAAAGAGCTACTCAGACAGGGGGCACGTGAAAAACTGTTTTTT.

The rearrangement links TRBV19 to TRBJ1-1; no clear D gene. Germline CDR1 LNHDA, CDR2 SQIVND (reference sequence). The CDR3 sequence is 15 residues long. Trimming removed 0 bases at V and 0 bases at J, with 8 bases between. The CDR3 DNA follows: TGTGCCAGTAGTATAGAGGCGGTGGTGAACACTGAAGCTTTCTTT. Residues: CASSIEAVVNTEAFF.

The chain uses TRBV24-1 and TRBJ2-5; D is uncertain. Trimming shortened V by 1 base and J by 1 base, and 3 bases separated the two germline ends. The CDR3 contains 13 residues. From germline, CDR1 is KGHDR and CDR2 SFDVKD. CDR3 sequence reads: CATSDFGQETQYF. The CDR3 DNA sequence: TGTGCCACCAGTGATTTCGGCCAAGAGACCCAGTACTTC.

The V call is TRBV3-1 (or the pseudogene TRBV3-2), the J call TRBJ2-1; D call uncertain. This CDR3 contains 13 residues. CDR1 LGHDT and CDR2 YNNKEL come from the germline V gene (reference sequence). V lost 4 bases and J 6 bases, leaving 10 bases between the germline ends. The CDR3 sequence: CASSPRLSNEQFF. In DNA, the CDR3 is TGTGCCAGCAGCCCCCGACTTTCCAATGAGCAGTTCTTC.

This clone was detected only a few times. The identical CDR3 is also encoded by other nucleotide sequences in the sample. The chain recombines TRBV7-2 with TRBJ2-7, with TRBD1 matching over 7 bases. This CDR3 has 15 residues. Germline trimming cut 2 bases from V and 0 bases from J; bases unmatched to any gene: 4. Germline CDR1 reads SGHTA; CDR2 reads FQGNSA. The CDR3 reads CASSLQGTASYEQYF. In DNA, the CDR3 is TGTGCCAGCAGCTTACAAGGGACAGCCTCCTACGAGCAGTACTTC.

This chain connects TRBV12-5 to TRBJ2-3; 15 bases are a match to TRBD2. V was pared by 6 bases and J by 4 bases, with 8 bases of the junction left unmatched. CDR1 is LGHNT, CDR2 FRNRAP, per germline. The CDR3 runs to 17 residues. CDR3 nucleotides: TGTGCTAGTGGCCTGGGACTAGCGGGAGGTGGGGCAGATACGCAGTATTTT. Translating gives CASGLGLAGGGADTQYF. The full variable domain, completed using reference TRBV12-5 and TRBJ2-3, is DARVTQTPRHKVTEMGQEVTMRCQPILGHNTVFWYRQTMMQGLELLAYFRNRAPLDDSGMPKDRFSAEMPDATLATLKIQPSEPRDSAVYFCASGLGLAGGGADTQYFGPGTRLTVL.